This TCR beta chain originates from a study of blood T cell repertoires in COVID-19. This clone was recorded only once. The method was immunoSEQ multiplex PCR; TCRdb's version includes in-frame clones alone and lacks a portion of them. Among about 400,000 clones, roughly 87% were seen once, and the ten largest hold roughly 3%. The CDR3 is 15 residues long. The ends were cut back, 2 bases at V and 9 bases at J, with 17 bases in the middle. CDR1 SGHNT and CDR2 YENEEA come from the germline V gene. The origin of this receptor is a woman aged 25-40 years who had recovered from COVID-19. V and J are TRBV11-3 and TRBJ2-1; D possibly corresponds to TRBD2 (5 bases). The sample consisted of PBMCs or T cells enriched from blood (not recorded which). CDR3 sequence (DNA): TGTGCCAGCAGCTTACGGACTGCCGGTACCGGTGAGCAGTTCTTC. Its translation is CASSLRTAGTGEQFF.